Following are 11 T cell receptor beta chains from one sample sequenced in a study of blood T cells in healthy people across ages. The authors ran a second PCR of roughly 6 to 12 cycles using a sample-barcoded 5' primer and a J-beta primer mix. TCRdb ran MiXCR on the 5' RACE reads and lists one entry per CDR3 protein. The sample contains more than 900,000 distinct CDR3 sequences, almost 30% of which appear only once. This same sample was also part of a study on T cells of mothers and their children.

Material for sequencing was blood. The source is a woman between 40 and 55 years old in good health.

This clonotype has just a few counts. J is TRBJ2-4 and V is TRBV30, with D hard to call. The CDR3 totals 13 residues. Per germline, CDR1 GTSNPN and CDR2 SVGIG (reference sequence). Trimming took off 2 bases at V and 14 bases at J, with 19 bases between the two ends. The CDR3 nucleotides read TGTGCCTGGAGTCTGCCGGGCCTCCTTCAAGAGTACTTC. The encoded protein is CAWSLPGLLQEYF. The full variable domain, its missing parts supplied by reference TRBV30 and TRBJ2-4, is SQTIHQWPATLVQPVGSPLSLECTVEGTSNPNLYWYRQAAGRGLQLLFYSVGIGQISSEVPQNLSASRPQDRQFILSSKKLLLSDSGFYLCAWSLPGLLQEYFGAGTRLSVL.

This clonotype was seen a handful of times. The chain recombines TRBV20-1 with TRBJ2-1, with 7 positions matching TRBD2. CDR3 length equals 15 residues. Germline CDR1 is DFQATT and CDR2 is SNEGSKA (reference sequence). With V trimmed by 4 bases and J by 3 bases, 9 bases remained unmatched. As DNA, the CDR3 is TGCAGTGCTACCGGGGGGTCCCCCTTCTACAATGAGCAGTTCTTC. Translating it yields CSATGGSPFYNEQFF.

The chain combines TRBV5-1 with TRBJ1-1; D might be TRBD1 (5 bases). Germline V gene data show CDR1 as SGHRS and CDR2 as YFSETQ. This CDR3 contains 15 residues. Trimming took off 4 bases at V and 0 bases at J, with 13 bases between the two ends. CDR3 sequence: CASSLIPGLNTEAFF. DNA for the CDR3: TGCGCCAGCAGCCTCATACCAGGGCTGAACACTGAAGCTTTCTTT.

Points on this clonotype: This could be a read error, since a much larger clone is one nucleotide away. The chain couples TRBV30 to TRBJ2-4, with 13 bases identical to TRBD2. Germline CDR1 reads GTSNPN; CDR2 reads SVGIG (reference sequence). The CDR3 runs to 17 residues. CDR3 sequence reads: CAWGLAGAGFAKNSQYF. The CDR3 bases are TGTGCCTGGGGACTAGCGGGGGCCGGGTTTGCCAAAAACAGTCAGTACTTC.

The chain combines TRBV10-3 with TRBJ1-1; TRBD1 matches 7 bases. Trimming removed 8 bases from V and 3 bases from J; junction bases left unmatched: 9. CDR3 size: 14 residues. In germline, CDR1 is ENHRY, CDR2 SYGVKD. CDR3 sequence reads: CAIRIGGEDTEAFF. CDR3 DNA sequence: TGTGCCATCCGGATAGGGGGCGAGGACACTGAAGCTTTCTTT.

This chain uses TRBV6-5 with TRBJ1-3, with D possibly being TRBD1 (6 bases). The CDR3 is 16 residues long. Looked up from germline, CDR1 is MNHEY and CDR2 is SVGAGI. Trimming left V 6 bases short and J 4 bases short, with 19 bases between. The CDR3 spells CASRRDNQATGNTIYF. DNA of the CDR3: TGTGCCAGCAGAAGGGACAACCAGGCGACGGGAAACACCATATATTTT.

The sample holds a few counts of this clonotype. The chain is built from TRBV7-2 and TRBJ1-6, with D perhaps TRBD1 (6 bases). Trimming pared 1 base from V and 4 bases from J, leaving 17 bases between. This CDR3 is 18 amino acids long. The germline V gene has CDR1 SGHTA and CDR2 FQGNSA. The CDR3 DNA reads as TGTGCCAGCAGCTTAGATGAGTCAACCCAGGGGTATAATTCACCCCTCCACTTT. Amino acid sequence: CASSLDESTQGYNSPLHF.

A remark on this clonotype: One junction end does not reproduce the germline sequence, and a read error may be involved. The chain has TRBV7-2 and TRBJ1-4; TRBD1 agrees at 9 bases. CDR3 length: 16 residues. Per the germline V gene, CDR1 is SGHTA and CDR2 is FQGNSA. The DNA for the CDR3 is TGTGCCAGCAGCAGGACAGGGGCCGCAACTAATGAAAAACGGTTTTTT. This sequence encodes CASSRTGAATNEKRFF.

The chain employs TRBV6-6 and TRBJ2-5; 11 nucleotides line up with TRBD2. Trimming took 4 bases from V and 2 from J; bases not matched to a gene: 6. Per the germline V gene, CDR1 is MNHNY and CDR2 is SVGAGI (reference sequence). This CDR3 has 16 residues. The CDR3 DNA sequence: TGTGCCAGCAGTTCGTTCCTAGCGGGGGGACAAGAGACCCAGTACTTC. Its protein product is CASSSFLAGGQETQYF.

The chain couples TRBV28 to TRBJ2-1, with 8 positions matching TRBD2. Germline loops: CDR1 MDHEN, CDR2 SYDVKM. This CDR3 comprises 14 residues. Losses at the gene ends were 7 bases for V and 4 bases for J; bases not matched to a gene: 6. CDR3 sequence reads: CASITSGAYNEQFF. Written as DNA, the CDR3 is TGTGCCAGCATCACTAGCGGAGCTTACAATGAGCAGTTCTTC.

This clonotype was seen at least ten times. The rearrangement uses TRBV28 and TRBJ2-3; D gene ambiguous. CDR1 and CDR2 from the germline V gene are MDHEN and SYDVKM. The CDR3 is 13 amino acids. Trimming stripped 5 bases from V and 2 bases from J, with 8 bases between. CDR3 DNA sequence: TGTGCCAGCAGTCGAACAGTCACAGATACGCAGTATTTT. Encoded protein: CASSRTVTDTQYF. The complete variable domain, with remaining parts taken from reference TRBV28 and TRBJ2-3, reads DVKVTQSSRYLVKRTGEKVFLECVQDMDHENMFWYRQDPGLGLRLIYFSYDVKMKEKGDIPEGYSVSREKKERFSLILESASTNQTSMYLCASSRTVTDTQYFGPGTRLTVL.